This TCR beta chain was recovered during a study of cytomegalovirus exposure and HLA in healthy donors. With 60 Vbeta and 13 Jbeta primers, the PCR was carried out. TCRdb's table, derived via immunoSEQ multiplex PCR, lists solely in-frame clones and lacks some. This table holds some 200,000 clones, roughly 90% found once. Germline V gene sequence: CDR1 MGHRA, CDR2 YSYEKL. The CDR3 runs to 15 residues. With 4 bases removed from V and 6 bases from J, the gap between germline ends came to 15 bases. Sequenced input: PBMCs. This sequence was found in a woman aged 18-29 years in good health and CMV-seronegative. J is TRBJ1-4 and V is TRBV4-1, with a weak D call TRBD1 (6 bases). CDR3 sequence (DNA): TGCGCCAGCAGCCGAAGACAGGCCTTAGATGAAAAACTGTTTTTT. Protein: CASSRRQALDEKLFF.